The 29 T cell receptor beta chains presented below share a single source sample, sequenced in a study of cytomegalovirus exposure and HLA in healthy donors. Clones were read by immunoSEQ multiplex PCR, and TCRdb kept only the in-frame ones, dropping some. The repertoire includes about 82,000 clones, approximately 95% of them detected once, and more than 0.65% sits in the top ten. The sample was PBMCs. The receptor set was obtained from a woman in her late teens or twenties in good health and CMV-seronegative.

V is TRBV5-1 and J is TRBJ1-1; D is undetermined. The V end was cut by 3 bases, the J end by 10 bases, with 22 bases between. From germline, CDR1 is SGHRS and CDR2 YFSETQ. The CDR3 totals 15 residues. The CDR3 DNA reads as TGCGCCAGCAGCTCCTACACGGAACCGACTACCGTAGCTTTCTTT. It encodes CASSSYTEPTTVAFF.

The chain couples TRBV7-2 to TRBJ2-6; possible D gene TRBD1, 5 bases. V lost 3 bases and J 2 bases, leaving 14 bases between the germline ends. The CDR3 runs 17 residues. Germline assignment: CDR1 SGHTA and CDR2 FQGNSA. The DNA for the CDR3 is TGTGCCAGCAGCTTCAACCCCCAAGGGGCTGGGGCCAACGTCCTGACTTTC. Its protein is CASSFNPQGAGANVLTF.

The chain combines TRBV5-8 with TRBJ1-2; no reliable D call. The germline CDR1 and CDR2 sequences are SGHTS and YDEGEE. Trimming stripped 3 bases from V and 10 bases from J, with 19 bases between. This CDR3 has 14 residues. The chain's CDR3 is CASSSRALGSHYTF. Written as DNA, the CDR3 is TGTGCCAGCAGCTCCCGAGCTCTCGGGTCTCACTACACCTTC.

The gene calls are TRBV6-9 and TRBJ2-5, with 7 positions matching TRBD2. V was clipped by 2 bases and J by 5 bases; unmatched bases: 5. The CDR3 spans 14 residues. Germline CDR1 is MNHGY and CDR2 is SVAAGI. CDR3: CASSYTGGSETQYF. The DNA of the CDR3 is TGTGCCAGCAGTTATACGGGCGGGAGTGAGACCCAGTACTTC.

J is TRBJ2-7 and V is TRBV23-1; D is possibly TRBD1 (6 bases). TRBV23-1 has ORF status, its function being uncertain. The CDR3 is 19 amino acids. V was shortened by 1 base and J by 2 bases, with 24 bases between the two germline ends. The CDR3 region has the DNA TGCGCCAGCAGTCAATTCGCGGTCCGAGGGAACAGGGTACCCTACGAGCAGTACTTC. Encoded protein: CASSQFAVRGNRVPYEQYF.

V is TRBV6-5 and J is TRBJ1-4, with 7 bases matching TRBD1. With 5 bases clipped from V and 7 bases from J, the junction kept 4 bases outside the gene matches. The CDR3 totals 13 residues. Germline assignment: CDR1 MNHEY and CDR2 SVGAGI. CDR3 region: CASSLTGAEKLFF. For the CDR3, the DNA is TGTGCCAGCAGTCTTACAGGGGCTGAAAAACTGTTTTTT.

The chain employs TRBV27 and TRBJ2-5; 9 nucleotides match TRBD1. This CDR3 contains 14 residues. The J segment lost 5 bases and the V segment lost 6 bases, leaving 7 bases of the junction unmatched. CDR1 and CDR2 (germline): MNHEY, SMNVEV (reference sequence). For the CDR3, the DNA is TGTGCCAGCAGAGTATGGGACAGGGAGGAGACCCAGTACTTC. Its protein product is CASRVWDREETQYF.

The genes are TRBV7-8 and TRBJ1-5; 9 bases are a match to TRBD1. Germline lookup yields CDR1 SGHVS and CDR2 FQNEAQ. The ends lost 5 bases at V and 5 bases at J; junction bases unmatched: 7. The CDR3 runs 15 residues. Here the CDR3 DNA reads TGTGCCAGCAGCACATACAGGGGGCGGGATCAGCCCCAGCATTTT. Translated, it gives CASSTYRGRDQPQHF. The variable domain in full, with the rest retrieved from reference TRBV7-8 and TRBJ1-5, is GAGVSQSPRYKVAKRGQDVALRCDPISGHVSLFWYQQALGQGPEFLTYFQNEAQLDKSGLPSDRFFAERPEGSVSTLKIQRTQQEDSAVYLCASSTYRGRDQPQHFGDGTRLSIL.

This clone was observed a few times. Other DNA sequences from this sample encode an identical CDR3 as well. This chain joins TRBV20-1 and TRBJ2-7; D perhaps matches TRBD1 (5 bases). There are 11 residues in the CDR3. The germline V gene has CDR1 DFQATT and CDR2 SNEGSKA (reference sequence). The V and J ends lost 2 bases and 5 bases respectively, with 7 bases between them. The CDR3 sequence: CSARQGNEQYF. The CDR3 nucleotides are TGCAGTGCTAGACAGGGTAACGAGCAGTACTTC.

This rearrangement joins TRBV9 to TRBJ2-1; TRBD2 agrees at 11 bases. Germline trimming cut 4 bases from V and 4 bases from J; bases unmatched to any gene: 4. The CDR3 is 15 residues long. Germline V gene lookup returns CDR1 SGDLS and CDR2 YYNGEE. The CDR3 DNA sequence: TGTGCCAGCAGCCGTACTAGCGGGGGTTACAATGAGCAGTTCTTC. It translates to CASSRTSGGYNEQFF.

The chain has TRBV7-2 and TRBJ2-7; 9 bases fit TRBD1. The CDR3 sequence is 14 residues long. The germline CDR1 and CDR2 sequences are SGHTA and FQGNSA. After removal of 4 bases from V and 2 bases from J, the junction contained 3 bases not matched to a gene. CDR3 nucleotides: TGTGCCAGCAGCTCCGGGACAGGGACCTACGAGCAGTACTTC. Translated, it gives CASSSGTGTYEQYF.

J is TRBJ2-3 and V is TRBV5-1, with 7 bases identical to TRBD2. Germline trimming cut 0 bases from V and 3 bases from J; bases unmatched to any gene: 7. Germline V gives CDR1 SGHRS, CDR2 YFSETQ. The CDR3 has 16 amino acids. This CDR3 is CASSLDKGGRTDTQYF. The CDR3 nucleotides are TGCGCCAGCAGCTTGGACAAGGGCGGGAGAACAGATACGCAGTATTTT. The variable domain in full, with the rest retrieved from reference TRBV5-1 and TRBJ2-3, is KAGVTQTPRYLIKTRGQQVTLSCSPISGHRSVSWYQQTPGQGLQFLFEYFSETQRNKGNFPGRFSGRQFSNSRSEMNVSTLELGDSALYLCASSLDKGGRTDTQYFGPGTRLTVL.

This chain joins TRBV15 and TRBJ1-5; the D gene is possibly TRBD1 (6 bases). Germline CDR1 LNHNV, CDR2 YYDKDF (reference sequence). The length of the CDR3 is 14 residues. V was shortened by 9 bases and J by 4 bases, with 16 bases between the two germline ends. CDR3 loop: CATSTGLLNQPQHF. The CDR3 coding sequence is TGTGCCACTAGTACAGGGCTCCTGAATCAGCCCCAGCATTTT.

This clone came up once. Distinct nucleotide sequences in the sample also encode this CDR3. J is TRBJ1-5 and V is TRBV5-1; tentative D call: TRBD1 (5 bases). CDR3 length equals 14 residues. Looked up from germline, CDR1 is SGHRS and CDR2 is YFSETQ. The V and J ends lost 0 bases and 7 bases respectively, with 11 bases between them. CDR3 sequence (DNA): TGCGCCAGCAGCTTGGGGGGCGGGGGGCAGCCCCAGCATTTT. Residues: CASSLGGGGQPQHF.

The chain recombines TRBV7-2 with TRBJ2-1, with 14 bases aligning to TRBD2. V lost 6 bases to trimming and J lost 8 bases; unmatched junction nucleotides: 9. CDR3 size: 16 residues. Germline V gene lookup returns CDR1 SGHTA and CDR2 FQGNSA. This CDR3 is CASREGLAGVIYEQFF. The CDR3 DNA sequence: TGTGCCAGCAGGGAGGGACTAGCGGGAGTAATATATGAGCAGTTCTTC.

The V call is TRBV4-3, the J call TRBJ1-4; D possibly corresponds to TRBD1 (6 bases). The CDR3 spans 18 residues. V shed 1 base and J shed 4 bases, with 19 bases lying between them. Germline CDR1 is LGHNA and CDR2 is YSLEER. The CDR3 DNA is TGCGCCAGCAGCCAAGGGGCGGAGTTGGGGGCCCTTAATGAAAAACTGTTTTTT. Its protein product is CASSQGAELGALNEKLFF.

The J gene is TRBJ2-3, the V gene TRBV5-8; the match to TRBD2 covers 7 bases. From germline, CDR1 is SGHTS and CDR2 YDEGEE. V trimming: 2 bases; J trimming: 6 bases; junction bases outside the gene matches: 3. The CDR3 covers 13 residues. Here the CDR3 reads CASSFSGADTQYF. CDR3 nucleotide sequence: TGTGCCAGCAGCTTCAGCGGGGCTGATACGCAGTATTTT.

The chain is built from TRBV11-2 and TRBJ2-1, with D possibly matching TRBD2 (6 bases). CDR3 length: 15 amino acids. In germline, CDR1 is SGHAT, CDR2 FQNNGV. V lost 1 base to trimming and J lost 10 bases, with 17 bases between them. In nucleotides, the CDR3 is TGTGCCAGCAGCTTAGGAGAGGGACTTTCTTGGGAGCAGTTCTTC. Translating gives CASSLGEGLSWEQFF.

V is TRBV10-1 and J is TRBJ2-3, with 10 bases that match TRBD2. V lost 5 bases and J lost 2; bases outside the gene matches: 4. Per germline, CDR1 WNHNN and CDR2 SYGVQD (reference sequence). This CDR3 region has 15 residues. In DNA, the CDR3 is TGCGCCAGCAGTCGTAGCGGGGGGACCACAGATACGCAGTATTTT. Its protein product is CASSRSGGTTDTQYF.

The CDR3 bases are TGTGCCAGCAGCCAGGACAGGGGGCTCTACGAGCAGTACTTC. It yields the protein CASSQDRGLYEQYF. This chain links TRBV5-5 with TRBJ2-7; 11 bases are a match to TRBD1. This CDR3 is built from 14 residues. The germline gives CDR1 SGHKS, CDR2 YYEKEE (reference sequence). With 4 bases clipped from V and 3 bases from J, the junction kept 3 bases outside the gene matches.

This clone was seen just once. CDR3 in amino acids: CASSQRGNTEAFF. The CDR3 nucleotides read TGTGCCAGCAGTCAACGGGGGAACACTGAAGCTTTCTTT. This chain uses TRBV6-5 with TRBJ1-1, with D unclear. Germline-derived CDR1 and CDR2 are MNHEY and SVGAGI. With 5 bases removed from V and 1 base from J, the gap between germline ends came to 8 bases. The CDR3 has 13 residues.

V is TRBV9 and J is TRBJ2-1, with 7 bases matching TRBD2. The CDR3 consists of 14 residues. Germline V lookup: CDR1 SGDLS, CDR2 YYNGEE. Trimming cost V 5 bases and J 6 bases; bases outside gene matches: 8. This chain's CDR3 is CASRGGGSLNEQFF. The CDR3, as DNA: TGTGCCAGCAGGGGTGGCGGGAGCCTCAATGAGCAGTTCTTC.

The rearrangement joins TRBV14 to TRBJ1-1, with D perhaps TRBD1 (6 bases). The CDR3 has 13 amino acids. Germline lookup yields CDR1 SGHDN and CDR2 FVKESK. V lost 2 bases and J 7 bases, leaving 11 bases between the germline ends. CDR3 DNA sequence: TGTGCCAGCAGCCAAATACGGACAGTTGAAGCTTTCTTT. Its protein is CASSQIRTVEAFF.

This sequence joins TRBV14 and TRBJ2-1; the match to TRBD2 covers 12 bases. Germline V gene lookup returns CDR1 SGHDN and CDR2 FVKESK. This CDR3 has 16 residues. The ends lost 3 bases at V and 10 bases at J; junction bases unmatched: 10. CDR3: CASSHRLAGGPQEQFF. The DNA for the CDR3 is TGTGCCAGCAGCCACCGGCTAGCGGGAGGGCCACAGGAGCAGTTCTTC.

This rearrangement joins TRBV4-3 to TRBJ2-7; maybe TRBD2 (5 bases). The CDR3 has 15 amino acids. With 0 bases removed from V and 2 bases from J, the gap between germline ends came to 11 bases. Germline CDR1 is LGHNA and CDR2 is YSLEER. The CDR3 sequence is CASSQDRGPAYEQYF. The DNA of the CDR3 is TGCGCCAGCAGCCAAGATAGAGGGCCCGCCTACGAGCAGTACTTC.

This chain links TRBV10-3 with TRBJ1-1; 7 bases are shared with TRBD1. Looked up from germline, CDR1 is ENHRY and CDR2 is SYGVKD. The V gene end was trimmed by 4 bases and the J gene end by 0 bases; junction bases not matched to a gene: 5. This CDR3 region has 15 residues. CDR3 protein: CAISGQGLMNTEAFF. The CDR3 region has the DNA TGTGCCATCAGTGGACAGGGCCTGATGAACACTGAAGCTTTCTTT.

The chain uses TRBV10-3 and TRBJ2-3; TRBD1 is a possible D gene (6 bases). There are 16 residues in the CDR3. Trimming pared 4 bases from V and 4 bases from J, leaving 18 bases between. Germline V gene lookup returns CDR1 ENHRY and CDR2 SYGVKD. In DNA form, the CDR3 reads TGTGCCATCAGTGGCGAGGGACAATTGGGAGCAGATACGCAGTATTTT. Protein: CAISGEGQLGADTQYF.

The CDR3 loop is CASSSRVEQYF. The CDR3 nucleotides are TGTGCCAGCAGTTCCAGGGTCGAGCAGTACTTC. This sequence joins TRBV6-6 and TRBJ2-7, with D tentatively TRBD1 (5 bases). Germline assignment: CDR1 MNHNY and CDR2 SVGAGI (reference sequence). There are 11 residues in the CDR3. The V end was cut by 4 bases, the J end by 6 bases, with 7 bases between.

V and J are TRBV7-8 and TRBJ1-1; D unclear. Per the germline V gene, CDR1 is SGHVS and CDR2 is FQNEAQ. The CDR3 is made up of 13 amino acids. The V end lost 5 bases, the J end lost 5 bases, and 12 bases lay between the germline ends. CDR3 amino acids: CASSPHLSTEAFF. The DNA of the CDR3 is TGTGCCAGCAGCCCTCACCTAAGTACTGAAGCTTTCTTT.